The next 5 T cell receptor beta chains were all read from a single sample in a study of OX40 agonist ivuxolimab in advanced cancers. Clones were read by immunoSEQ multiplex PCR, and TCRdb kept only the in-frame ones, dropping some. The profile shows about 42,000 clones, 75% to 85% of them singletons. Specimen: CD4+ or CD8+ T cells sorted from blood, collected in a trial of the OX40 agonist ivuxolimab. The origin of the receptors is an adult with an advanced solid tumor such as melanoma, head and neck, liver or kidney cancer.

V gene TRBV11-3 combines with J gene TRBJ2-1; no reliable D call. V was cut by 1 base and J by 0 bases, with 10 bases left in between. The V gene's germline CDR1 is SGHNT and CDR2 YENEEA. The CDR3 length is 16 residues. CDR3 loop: CASSLGRVSSYNEQFF. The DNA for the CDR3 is TGTGCCAGCAGCTTAGGTCGGGTGAGCTCCTACAATGAGCAGTTCTTC.

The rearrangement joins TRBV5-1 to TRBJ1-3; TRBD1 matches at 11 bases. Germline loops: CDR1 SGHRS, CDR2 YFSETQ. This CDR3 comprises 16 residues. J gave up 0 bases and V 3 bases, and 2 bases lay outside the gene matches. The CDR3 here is CASSWTGGSSGNTIYF. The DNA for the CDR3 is TGCGCCAGCAGCTGGACAGGGGGCTCCTCTGGAAACACCATATATTTT.

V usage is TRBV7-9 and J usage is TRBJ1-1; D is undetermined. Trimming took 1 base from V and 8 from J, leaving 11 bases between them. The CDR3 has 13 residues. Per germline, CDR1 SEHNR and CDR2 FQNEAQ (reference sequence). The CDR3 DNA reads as TGTGCCAGCAGCTTAGGGCAGGTAGGGGAAGCTTTCTTT. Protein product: CASSLGQVGEAFF.

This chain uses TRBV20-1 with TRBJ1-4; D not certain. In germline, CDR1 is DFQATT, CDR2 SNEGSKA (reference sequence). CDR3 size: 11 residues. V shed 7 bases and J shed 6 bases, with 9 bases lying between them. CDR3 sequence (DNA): TGCAGTGGAGGGAATTATGAAAAACTGTTTTTT. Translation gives CSGGNYEKLFF.

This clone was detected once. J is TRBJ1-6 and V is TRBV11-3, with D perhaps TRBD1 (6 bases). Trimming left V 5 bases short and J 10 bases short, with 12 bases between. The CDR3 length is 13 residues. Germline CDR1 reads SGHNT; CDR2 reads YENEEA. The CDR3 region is CASSRDMASPLHF. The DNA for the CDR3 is TGTGCCAGCAGCAGGGACATGGCCTCACCCCTCCACTTT.